Shown below are 13 T cell receptor beta chains from a single sample sequenced in a study of blood T cells in healthy people across ages. A second PCR of 7 to 11 cycles used a sample-barcoded 5' primer and a J-beta primer mix. TCRdb re-called the 5' RACE reads through MiXCR, storing one row per CDR3 protein. The sample contains roughly 1.4 million distinct CDR3 sequences, almost 60% of which appear only once. The specimen was blood. These receptor sequences come from a man in his late teens or twenties in good health.

The rearrangement links TRBV12-3 or TRBV12-4 to TRBJ2-7; perhaps D is TRBD1 or TRBD2 (5 bases each). Trimming took off 3 bases at V and 3 bases at J, with 12 bases between the two ends. CDR3 length equals 14 residues. CDR3 protein: CASSLGEANYEQYF. For the CDR3, the DNA is TGTGCCAGCAGTTTGGGGGAAGCCAACTACGAGCAGTACTTC.

The chain has TRBV4-3 and TRBJ1-6; D unclear. Germline V gives CDR1 LGHNA, CDR2 YSLEER. Trimming pared 0 bases from V and 10 bases from J, leaving 10 bases between. This CDR3 spans 14 amino acids. CDR3 in amino acids: CASSQDVLGSPLHF. Here the CDR3 DNA reads TGCGCCAGCAGCCAAGATGTTCTGGGGTCACCCCTCCACTTT.

This rearrangement joins TRBV6-5 to TRBJ1-2; D is undetermined. CDR3 length equals 17 residues. The germline V gene has CDR1 MNHEY and CDR2 SVGAGI. Trimming pared 3 bases from V and 5 bases from J, leaving 22 bases between. Here the CDR3 reads CASSYSSGDVPTYGYTF. In DNA form, the CDR3 reads TGTGCCAGCAGTTATAGTAGCGGTGACGTCCCCACATATGGCTACACCTTC.

CDR3 sequence: CASSYQGASEQYF. The CDR3 nucleotides read TGTGCCAGCAGTTACCAGGGGGCCAGCGAGCAGTACTTC. The gene calls are TRBV6-2 or TRBV6-3 and TRBJ2-7, with 8 bases lining up with TRBD1. V shed 2 bases, J shed 6 bases, and the junction held 3 bases outside the gene matches. This CDR3 is 13 amino acids long. The germline CDR1 and CDR2 sequences are MNHEY and SVGEGT.

The gene calls are TRBV10-3 and TRBJ1-2; D remains unclear. Germline-derived CDR1 and CDR2 are ENHRY and SYGVKD. CDR3 length equals 14 residues. Trimming stripped 4 bases from V and 0 bases from J, with 9 bases between. The CDR3 DNA sequence: TGTGCCATCAGTGGTTCCACAACTAACTATGGCTACACCTTC. This gives the protein CAISGSTTNYGYTF.

The CDR3 spells CASSQDGTSADTQYF. The CDR3 coding sequence is TGCGCCAGCAGCCAAGATGGTACGTCCGCAGATACGCAGTATTTT. This chain uses TRBV4-3 with TRBJ2-3; no definite D call. V shed 0 bases and J shed 4 bases, with 11 bases lying between them. The germline V gene has CDR1 LGHNA and CDR2 YSLEER. The CDR3 totals 15 residues.

The V and J genes are TRBV11-2 and TRBJ1-1; a weak D match, TRBD1 (6 bases). Germline V gene lookup returns CDR1 SGHAT and CDR2 FQNNGV. The CDR3 has 15 residues. Trimming took off 10 bases at V and 1 base at J, with 19 bases between the two ends. CDR3 DNA sequence: TGTGCCAATACCCCAGCCCGGGGGGCGAACACTGAAGCTTTCTTT. Translation gives CANTPARGANTEAFF.

The CDR3 protein is CASSPPGRVAFGYEQYF. The CDR3 DNA follows: TGTGCCAGCTCACCACCGGGTAGGGTCGCTTTTGGGTACGAGCAGTACTTC. The gene calls are TRBV18 and TRBJ2-5; no clear D gene. The end of the DNA fits TRBJ2-7 better, so the J call may be wrong. This CDR3 contains 17 residues. Germline-derived CDR1 and CDR2 are KGHSH and LQKENI.

The chain joins TRBV6-5 to TRBJ2-3; possibly TRBD2 for D (6 bases). The germline V gene encodes CDR1 MNHEY and CDR2 SVGAGI. The CDR3 length is 12 residues. V gave up 2 bases and J gave up 14 bases, with 14 bases separating them. The CDR3 protein is CASSYIGGGAYF. The CDR3 DNA follows: TGTGCCAGCAGTTACATCGGGGGAGGCGCGTATTTT.

V is TRBV18 and J is TRBJ1-1; 9 bases agree with TRBD1. The germline CDR1 and CDR2 sequences are KGHSH and LQKENI. The V segment lost 6 bases and the J segment 1 base; nucleotides outside the gene matches: 9. This CDR3 has 16 amino acids. CDR3: CASSPGTGSANTEAFF. DNA of the CDR3: TGTGCCAGCTCCCCCGGGACAGGGTCGGCGAACACTGAAGCTTTCTTT. The variable domain in full, completed from reference TRBV18 and TRBJ1-1, reads NAGVMQNPRHLVRRRGQEARLRCSPMKGHSHVYWYRQLPEEGLKFMVYLQKENIIDESGMPKERFSAEFPKEGPSILRIQQVVRGDSAAYFCASSPGTGSANTEAFFGQGTRLTVV.

The chain uses TRBV13 and TRBJ1-4; D is unclear. The germline V and J ends were trimmed by 4 bases and 8 bases, with 11 bases remaining between them. This CDR3 comprises 13 residues. Germline CDR1 reads PRHDT; CDR2 reads FYEKMQ (reference sequence). CDR3 residues: CASSCEPREKLFF. CDR3 bases: TGTGCCAGCAGCTGTGAGCCGAGGGAAAAACTGTTTTTT. The full variable domain, its missing parts supplied by reference TRBV13 and TRBJ1-4, is AAGVIQSPRHLIKEKRETATLKCYPIPRHDTVYWYQQGPGQDPQFLISFYEKMQSDKGSIPDRFSAQQFSDYHSELNMSSLELGDSALYFCASSCEPREKLFFGSGTQLSVL.

The chain links TRBV4-1 to TRBJ2-1, with TRBD2 identical over 13 bases. CDR1 and CDR2 from the germline V gene are MGHRA and YSYEKL. This CDR3 has 14 residues. Trimming took 8 bases from V and 6 from J; bases not matched to a gene: 4. CDR3 sequence (DNA): TGCGCCAGCGAGGGACTAGCGGGATTCAATGAGCAGTTCTTC. Its translation: CASEGLAGFNEQFF.

Many counts were recorded for this clonotype. This sequence joins TRBV12-3 or TRBV12-4 and TRBJ2-3; the D gene is possibly TRBD2 (5 bases). The germline V and J ends were trimmed by 8 bases and 1 base, with 10 bases remaining between them. This CDR3 is built from 13 residues. The CDR3 sequence is CASGRLGTDTQYF. The CDR3 DNA sequence: TGTGCCAGCGGGAGACTTGGCACAGATACGCAGTATTTT.